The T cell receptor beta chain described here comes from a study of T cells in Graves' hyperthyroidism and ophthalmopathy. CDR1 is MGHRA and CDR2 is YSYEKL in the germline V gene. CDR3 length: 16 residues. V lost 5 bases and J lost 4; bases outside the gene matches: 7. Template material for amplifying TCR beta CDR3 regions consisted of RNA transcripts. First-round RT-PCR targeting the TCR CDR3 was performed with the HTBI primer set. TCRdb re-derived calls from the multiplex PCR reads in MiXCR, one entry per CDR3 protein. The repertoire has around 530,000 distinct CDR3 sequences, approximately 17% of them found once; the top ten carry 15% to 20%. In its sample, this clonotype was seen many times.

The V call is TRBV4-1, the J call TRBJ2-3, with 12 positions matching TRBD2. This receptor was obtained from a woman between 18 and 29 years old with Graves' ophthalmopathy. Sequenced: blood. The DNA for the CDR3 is TGCGCCAGCAGCTCGGCGCTAGCGGGAGGGTCAGATACGCAGTATTTT. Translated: CASSSALAGGSDTQYF.